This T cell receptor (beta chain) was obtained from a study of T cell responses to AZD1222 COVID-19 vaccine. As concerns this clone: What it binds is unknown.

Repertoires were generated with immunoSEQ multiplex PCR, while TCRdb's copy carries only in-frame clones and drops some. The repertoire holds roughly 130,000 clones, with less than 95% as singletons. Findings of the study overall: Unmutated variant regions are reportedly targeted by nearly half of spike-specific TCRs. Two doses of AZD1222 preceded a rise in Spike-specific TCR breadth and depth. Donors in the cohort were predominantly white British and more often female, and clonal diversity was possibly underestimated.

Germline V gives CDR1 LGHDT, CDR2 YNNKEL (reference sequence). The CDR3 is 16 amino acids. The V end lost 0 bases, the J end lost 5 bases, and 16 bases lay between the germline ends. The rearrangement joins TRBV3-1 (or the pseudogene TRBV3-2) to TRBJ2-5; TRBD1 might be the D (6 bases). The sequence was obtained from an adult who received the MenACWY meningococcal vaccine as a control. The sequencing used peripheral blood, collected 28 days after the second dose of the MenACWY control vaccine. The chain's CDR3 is CASSQDGTTGAETQYF. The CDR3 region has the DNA TGTGCCAGCAGCCAAGACGGGACGACAGGAGCGGAGACCCAGTACTTC.